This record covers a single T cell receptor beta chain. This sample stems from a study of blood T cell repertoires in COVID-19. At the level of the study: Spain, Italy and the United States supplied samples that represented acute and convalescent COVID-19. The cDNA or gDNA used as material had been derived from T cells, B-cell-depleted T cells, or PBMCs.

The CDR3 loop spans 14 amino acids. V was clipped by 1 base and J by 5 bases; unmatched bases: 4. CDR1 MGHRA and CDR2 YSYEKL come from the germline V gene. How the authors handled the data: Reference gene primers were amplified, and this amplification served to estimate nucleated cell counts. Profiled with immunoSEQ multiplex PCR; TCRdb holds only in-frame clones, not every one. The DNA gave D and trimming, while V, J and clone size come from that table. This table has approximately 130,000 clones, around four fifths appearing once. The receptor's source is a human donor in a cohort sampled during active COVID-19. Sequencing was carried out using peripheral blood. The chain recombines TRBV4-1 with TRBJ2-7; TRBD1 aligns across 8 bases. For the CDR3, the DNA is TGCGCCAGCAGCCAAGTGGACAGGGAACACGAGCAGTACTTC. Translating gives CASSQVDREHEQYF.